Listed here are 30 T cell receptor beta chains from one sample, sequenced in a study of CXCR3-negative and CXCR3-positive naive CD8 T cells. UMI-tagged TRB cDNA libraries were built via 5' RACE. Each CDR3 protein gets one entry in TCRdb, which reprocessed the 5' RACE reads and gives no DNA. This table holds tens of thousands of distinct CDR3 sequences. Source material: naive CXCR3- CD8+ T cells from blood. The subset was: CD45RO-CCR7+CD27+CD95- naive CD8+ T cells lacking CXCR3 (TNR3-). Source of these receptors: a human donor in good health. Some clones in this sample may be carry-over from other donors' samples.

The chain recombines TRBV7-9 with TRBJ1-2; TCRdb reports TRBD1, a call that lacks DNA to check it against. CDR1 SEHNR and CDR2 FQNEAQ come from the germline V gene (reference sequence). The CDR3 length is 14 residues. CDR3 sequence reads: CASSLQTGDYGYTF.

The chain combines TRBV20-1 with TRBJ2-1; TCRdb's assignment of TRBD1 cannot be checked, as there is no DNA. The germline V gene encodes CDR1 DFQATT and CDR2 SNEGSKA (reference sequence). The CDR3 totals 16 residues. The CDR3 sequence: CSARDPPRAAYNEQFF.

The rearrangement joins TRBV12-3 or TRBV12-4 to TRBJ2-2; TCRdb selects TRBD1, and the lack of DNA leaves this call unchecked. The CDR3 runs to 13 residues. The CDR3 sequence is CASKPGNTGELFF.

The chain recombines TRBV29-1 with TRBJ2-7; TCRdb calls TRBD1, which cannot be checked without DNA. The CDR3 spans 13 residues. CDR1 is SQVTM, CDR2 ANQGSEA, per germline. CDR3 in amino acids: CSVESGDTYEQYF.

The rearrangement links TRBV6-6 to TRBJ1-1; the TCRdb call, TRBD1, lacks DNA for checking. CDR3 length: 13 amino acids. Germline V gene sequence: CDR1 MNHNY, CDR2 SVGAGI (reference sequence). CDR3: CACNGGSGTEAFF.

The V gene is TRBV7-9, the J gene TRBJ2-7; TCRdb proposes TRBD2, but this gene call is untestable without DNA. CDR1 and CDR2 (germline): SEHNR, FQNEAQ (reference sequence). The CDR3 runs 17 residues. CDR3 residues: CASSLPGLAGVDYEQYF.

The rearrangement uses TRBV20-1 and TRBJ1-1. The CDR3 loop spans 12 amino acids. The V gene's germline CDR1 is DFQATT and CDR2 SNEGSKA (reference sequence). This chain's CDR3 is CSARGDYTEAFF.

The CDR3 loop reads CASSFFAGAGNTEAFF. The V gene is TRBV5-5, the J gene TRBJ1-1; TCRdb calls TRBD1, which cannot be checked without DNA. The CDR3 spans 16 residues. CDR1 SGHKS and CDR2 YYEKEE come from the germline V gene (reference sequence).

The chain carries TRBV4-1 and TRBJ2-7; TCRdb picks TRBD1, but there is no DNA to check that call. The CDR3 extends over 12 amino acids. The germline V gene encodes CDR1 MGHRA and CDR2 YSYEKL. The CDR3 sequence: CASSQDGTEQYF.

The chain combines TRBV19 with TRBJ1-1; the TCRdb D gene call, TRBD1, has no DNA to confirm it. The CDR3 consists of 13 residues. Germline CDR1 is LNHDA and CDR2 is SQIVND (reference sequence). CDR3 sequence reads: CASRGGTYTEAFF. Based on the CDR3 plus reference TRBV19 and TRBJ1-1, the full variable domain is DGGITQSPKYLFRKEGQNVTLSCEQNLNHDAMYWYRQDPGQGLRLIYYSQIVNDFQKGDIAEGYSVSREKKESFPLTVTSAQKNPTAFYLCASRGGTYTEAFFGQGTRLTVV.

This CDR3 reads CASSGEAGVEQFF. The V gene is TRBV2, the J gene TRBJ2-1. Per germline, CDR1 SNHLY and CDR2 FYNNEI. The length of the CDR3 is 13 residues.

The CDR3 region is CASSLAVGNEQFF. The gene calls are TRBV7-6 and TRBJ2-1. The CDR3 extends over 13 amino acids. Germline V CDR1 and CDR2: SGHVS, FNYEAQ.

The chain links TRBV18 to TRBJ2-7; TCRdb returns TRBD1, unconfirmable since there is no DNA. This CDR3 has 14 residues. CDR1 KGHSH and CDR2 LQKENI come from the germline V gene. CDR3 region: CASSVRDTSYEQYF.

V is TRBV7-8 and J is TRBJ2-5; the D call of TRBD1 rests on TCRdb alone, since no DNA is present to check it. Germline-derived CDR1 and CDR2 are SGHVS and FQNEAQ. The CDR3 consists of 14 residues. The CDR3 sequence is CASSDDRVKETQYF.

The rearrangement uses TRBV7-2 and TRBJ1-1. This CDR3 region has 14 residues. Looked up from germline, CDR1 is SGHTA and CDR2 is FQGNSA. CDR3: CASSLVVENTEAFF.

The chain carries TRBV12-3 or TRBV12-4 and TRBJ2-1; TCRdb's D gene call, TRBD2, goes unchecked for lack of DNA. This CDR3 contains 13 residues. CDR3 loop: CASRKGLYNEQFF.

The V and J genes are TRBV20-1 and TRBJ1-2; TCRdb names TRBD1, which stays unverified in the absence of DNA. The CDR3 extends over 15 amino acids. Per germline, CDR1 DFQATT and CDR2 SNEGSKA (reference sequence). The CDR3 reads CSARDLAGDNYGYTF.

This sequence joins TRBV2 and TRBJ2-7; TCRdb's D gene call, TRBD2, goes unchecked for lack of DNA. The CDR3 runs 14 residues. CDR1 is SNHLY, CDR2 FYNNEI, per germline. This CDR3 is CASRLSEEGYEQYF.

V and J are TRBV7-9 and TRBJ1-6; TCRdb proposes TRBD1, but this gene call is untestable without DNA. Germline V lookup: CDR1 SEHNR, CDR2 FQNEAQ (reference sequence). This CDR3 is 16 amino acids long. The CDR3 loop is CASSLESGTGYSPLHF.

This rearrangement joins TRBV4-1 to TRBJ2-2; the TCRdb D gene call, TRBD1, has no DNA to confirm it. The CDR3 runs to 17 residues. Germline assignment: CDR1 MGHRA and CDR2 YSYEKL. The CDR3 loop is CASSLTTGGLNTGELFF.

The CDR3 is CSVRGLEVADTQYF. The chain combines TRBV29-1 with TRBJ2-3; there is no DNA to check the TCRdb D call of TRBD1. Looked up from germline, CDR1 is SQVTM and CDR2 is ANQGSEA. The CDR3 consists of 14 residues.

J is TRBJ2-3 and V is TRBV12-3 or TRBV12-4. CDR3 length: 13 amino acids. CDR3 in amino acids: CASSSARLDTQYF.

The J gene is TRBJ1-3, the V gene TRBV28. Looked up from germline, CDR1 is MDHEN and CDR2 is SYDVKM. The CDR3 extends over 14 amino acids. The CDR3 here is CASSFYGMGNTIYF.

This rearrangement joins TRBV3-1 to TRBJ2-7; TCRdb picks TRBD2, but there is no DNA to check that call. Germline V gives CDR1 LGHDT, CDR2 YNNKEL (reference sequence). This CDR3 has 18 residues. The CDR3: CASSQWGLAGGPPHEQYF.

The V gene is TRBV7-3, the J gene TRBJ2-3; TCRdb names TRBD2, which stays unverified in the absence of DNA. Germline V gene sequence: CDR1 SGHTA, CDR2 FQGTGA. The CDR3 runs to 17 residues. The CDR3 spells CASSPGLAGASTDTQYF. The complete variable domain, with remaining parts taken from reference TRBV7-3 and TRBJ2-3, reads GAGVSQTPSNKVTEKGKYVELRCDPISGHTALYWYRQSLGQGPEFLIYFQGTGAADDSGLPNDRFFAVRPEGSVSTLKIQRTERGDSAVYLCASSPGLAGASTDTQYFGPGTRLTVL.

The V call is TRBV6-2 or TRBV6-3, the J call TRBJ2-5; the D call from TCRdb, TRBD2, cannot be confirmed without DNA. Looked up from germline, CDR1 is MNHEY and CDR2 is SVGEGT. The CDR3 totals 17 residues. CDR3 protein: CASSLTLSGGNQETQYF.

This chain uses TRBV29-1 with TRBJ1-1; as DNA is missing, the TRBD1 call by TCRdb cannot be tested. The CDR3 spans 13 residues. The germline V gene encodes CDR1 SQVTM and CDR2 ANQGSEA. CDR3: CSVAGTENTEAFF.

The chain combines TRBV29-1 with TRBJ2-1; the TRBD1 assignment by TCRdb is unverifiable without DNA. Germline assignment: CDR1 SQVTM and CDR2 ANQGSEA. The CDR3 sequence is 17 residues long. This CDR3 reads CSVEDVDRENSYNEQFF.

The chain links TRBV4-3 to TRBJ2-3; the TCRdb D gene call, TRBD2, has no DNA to confirm it. The CDR3 is made up of 18 amino acids. Germline CDR1 is LGHNA and CDR2 is YSLEER. The CDR3: CASSQALAGGPLSDTQYF.

This CDR3 is CSARDSSRGLSSYEQYF. The J gene is TRBJ2-7, the V gene TRBV20-1; TCRdb outputs TRBD1, but without DNA this stays unchecked. The CDR3 length is 17 residues. Germline V lookup: CDR1 DFQATT, CDR2 SNEGSKA (reference sequence).